The clone carrying this T cell receptor (beta chain) was counted only a few times. Its antigen is not identified. Cells designated naive CD8 were CD45RO-negative and were positively selected for CCR7, with terminally differentiated effector memory CD45RA+ cells excluded. This sample is part of a study of shared clonotypes between healthy human individuals. Study-level findings and limits: Some naive CD4 clonotypes, around 4.7%, turned up in common across a few donors. Non-shared clonotypes were found to have lower generation probabilities than the clonotypes that were shared by all four of the sorted-subset donors.

The V end lost 5 bases, the J end lost 4 bases, and 11 bases lay between the germline ends. From germline, CDR1 is MNHEY and CDR2 SVGAGI. This CDR3 region has 13 residues. The authors distributed each subset's genomic DNA evenly over several immunoSEQ plates. Method: immunoSEQ multiplex PCR; TCRdb's copy keeps in-frame clones and lacks some. The sample records around 640,000 clones, 95% to 96% being singletons. The receptor was derived from a woman in her 30s in good health. The V and J genes are TRBV6-5 and TRBJ1-1; no firm D call. The sample taken for sequencing was naive CD8+ T cells sorted from blood. CDR3 in amino acids: CASSHTVGTEAFF. Here the CDR3 DNA reads TGTGCCAGCAGTCACACAGTGGGCACTGAAGCTTTCTTT.